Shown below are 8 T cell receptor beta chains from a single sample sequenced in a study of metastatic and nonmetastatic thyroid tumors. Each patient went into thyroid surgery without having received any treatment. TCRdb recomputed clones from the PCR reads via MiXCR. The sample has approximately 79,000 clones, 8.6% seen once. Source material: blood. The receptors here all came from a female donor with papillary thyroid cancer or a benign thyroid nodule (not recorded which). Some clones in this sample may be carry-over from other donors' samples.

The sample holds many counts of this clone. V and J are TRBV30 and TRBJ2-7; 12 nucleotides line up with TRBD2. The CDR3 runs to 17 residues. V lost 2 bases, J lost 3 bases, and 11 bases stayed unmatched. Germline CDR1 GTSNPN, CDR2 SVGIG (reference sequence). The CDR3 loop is CAWSPGLAGGVVYEQYF. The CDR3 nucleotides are TGTGCCTGGAGTCCGGGACTAGCGGGCGGGGTAGTCTACGAGCAGTACTTC.

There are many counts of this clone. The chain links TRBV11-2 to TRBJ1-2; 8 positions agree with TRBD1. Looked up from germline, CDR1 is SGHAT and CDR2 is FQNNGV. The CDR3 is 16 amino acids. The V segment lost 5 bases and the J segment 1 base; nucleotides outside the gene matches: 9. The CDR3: CASSPRRTGSNYGYTF. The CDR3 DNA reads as TGTGCCAGCAGCCCTCGACGGACAGGGAGTAACTATGGCTACACCTTC.

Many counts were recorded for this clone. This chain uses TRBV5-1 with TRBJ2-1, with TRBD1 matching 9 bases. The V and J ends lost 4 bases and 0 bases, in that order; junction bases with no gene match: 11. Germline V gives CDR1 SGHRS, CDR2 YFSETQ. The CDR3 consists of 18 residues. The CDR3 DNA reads TGCGCCAGCAGCCTTGGACAGGGGTCAAGGAGCTCCTACAATGAGCAGTTCTTC. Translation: CASSLGQGSRSSYNEQFF.

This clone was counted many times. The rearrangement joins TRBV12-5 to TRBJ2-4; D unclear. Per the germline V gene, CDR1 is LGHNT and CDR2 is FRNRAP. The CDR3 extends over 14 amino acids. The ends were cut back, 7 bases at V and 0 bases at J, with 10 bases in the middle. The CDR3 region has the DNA TGTGCTAGTGACCCGACACTAGCCAAAAACATTCAGTACTTC. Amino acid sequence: CASDPTLAKNIQYF.

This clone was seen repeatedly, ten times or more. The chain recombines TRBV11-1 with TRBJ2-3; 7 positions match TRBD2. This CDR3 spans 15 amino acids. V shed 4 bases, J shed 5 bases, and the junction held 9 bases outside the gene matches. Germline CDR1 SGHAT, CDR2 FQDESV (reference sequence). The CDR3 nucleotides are TGTGCCAGCAGCTCTTGGCGGGGGATAGAAGATACGCAGTATTTT. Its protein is CASSSWRGIEDTQYF.

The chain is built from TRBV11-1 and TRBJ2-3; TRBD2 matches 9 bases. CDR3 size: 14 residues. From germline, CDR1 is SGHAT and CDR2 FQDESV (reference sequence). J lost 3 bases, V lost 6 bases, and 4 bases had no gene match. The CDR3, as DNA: TGTGCCAGCAGGCCTACTAGCGGGACAGATACGCAGTATTTT. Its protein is CASRPTSGTDTQYF. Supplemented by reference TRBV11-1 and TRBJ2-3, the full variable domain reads EAEVAQSPRYKITEKSQAVAFWCDPISGHATLYWYRQILGQGPELLVQFQDESVVDDSQLPKDRFSAERLKGVDSTLKIQPAELGDSAMYLCASRPTSGTDTQYFGPGTRLTVL.

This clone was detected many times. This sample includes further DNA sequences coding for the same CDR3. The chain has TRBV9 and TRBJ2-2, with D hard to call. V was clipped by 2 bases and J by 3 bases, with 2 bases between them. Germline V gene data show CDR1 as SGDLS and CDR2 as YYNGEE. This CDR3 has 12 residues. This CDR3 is CASSVHTGELFF. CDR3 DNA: TGTGCCAGCAGCGTCCACACCGGGGAGCTGTTTTTT.

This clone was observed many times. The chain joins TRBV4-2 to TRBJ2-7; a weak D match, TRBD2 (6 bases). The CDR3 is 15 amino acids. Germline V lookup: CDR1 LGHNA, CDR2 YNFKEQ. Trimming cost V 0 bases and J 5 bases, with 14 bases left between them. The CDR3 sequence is CASSQERGWGNEQYF. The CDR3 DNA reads TGTGCCAGCAGCCAAGAACGGGGGTGGGGCAACGAGCAGTACTTC.